These T cell receptor beta chains were read from a single sample in a study of graft-versus-host responses after intestinal transplantation. Antigens for these TCRs are unknown. Profiled with immunoSEQ multiplex PCR; TCRdb holds only in-frame clones, not every one. Here the sample spans over 100,000 clones, 90% to 95% being singletons. Sequenced here: unstimulated CD4+ T cells sorted from spleen or lymph node cells, sampled before transplant. Source of these receptors: a human donor who was the organ donor for an intestinal transplant. Both conserved end residues are part of each CDR3. The order of the fields is D gene, V gene, J gene, clone size, CDR3 protein, CDR3 DNA. D genes are given only for firm matches. A clone size is listed for some rows: how often the clone was seen (once, few, many), or a class if it is expanded.

>.|TRBV5-1|TRBJ2-7|.
CASSLTGKEYEQYF
TGCGCCAGCAGCTTGACAGGGAAAGAGTACGAGCAGTACTTC
>TRBD2|TRBV7-2|TRBJ2-3|.
CASSPGLAGGPGTQYF
TGTGCCAGCAGCCCCGGACTAGCGGGAGGACCCGGTACGCAGTATTTT
>.|TRBV5-4|TRBJ2-5|.
CASSSGPAWRETQYF
TGTGCCAGCAGCTCCGGCCCCGCGTGGAGAGAGACCCAGTACTTC
>.|TRBV7-2|TRBJ1-2|once
CASSLASPARNYGYTF
TGTGCCAGCAGCTTGGCCAGCCCCGCAAGGAACTATGGCTACACCTTC
>.|TRBV30|TRBJ1-1|.
CAWSRSGNTEAFF
TGTGCCTGGAGTAGGAGCGGGAACACTGAAGCTTTCTTT
>TRBD1|TRBV19|TRBJ1-5|once
CASSLIPGQSNQPQHF
TGTGCCAGTAGTCTTATTCCGGGACAGAGCAATCAGCCCCAGCATTTT
>TRBD2|TRBV10-2|TRBJ2-7|.
CASRTSGRAYEQYF
TGCGCCAGCAGGACTAGCGGGAGGGCCTACGAGCAGTACTTC
>TRBD2|TRBV4-1|TRBJ2-3|.
CASSQDRASGRGDTQYF
TGCGCCAGCAGCCAAGATCGGGCTAGCGGGAGGGGGGATACGCAGTATTTT
>TRBD2|TRBV4-2|TRBJ2-1|.
CASSREPLAGNSYNEQFF
TGTGCCAGCAGCCGGGAGCCTTTAGCGGGGAACTCCTACAATGAGCAGTTCTTC
>TRBD2|TRBV11-2|TRBJ2-7|.
CASSANPGLAGAGEQYF
TGTGCCAGCAGCGCTAATCCGGGACTAGCGGGAGCAGGCGAGCAGTACTTC